This is a list of T cell receptor beta chains from one sample in a study of beta chain features in type 1 diabetes. Only in-frame clones appear in the TCRdb table, and some are missing; sequencing was by immunoSEQ multiplex PCR. This sample has around 710,000 clones, with about an eighth found just once. The sequenced material came from naive CD4+ T cells from blood. Receptors were obtained from a man aged 25 to 45 with type 1 diabetes. CDR3s include the opening cysteine and the closing phenylalanine or tryptophan. The D gene is left open where the match is weak. Only some rows state a clone size, as once, few, many or a class for expanded clones.

size: few; V: TRBV5-4; D: -; J: TRBJ2-7; CDR3: CASSGPRKYEQYF; DNA: TGTGCCAGCAGCGGCCCAAGGAAATACGAGCAGTACTTC
size: few; V: TRBV6-5; D: -; J: TRBJ1-2; CDR3: CASSYSAGVTVGYTF; DNA: TGTGCCAGCAGTTACTCAGCGGGTGTAACGGTTGGCTACACCTTC
size: few; V: TRBV30; D: -; J: TRBJ1-3; CDR3: CAWGLGNTIYF; DNA: TGTGCCTGGGGCCTCGGAAACACCATATATTTT
size: few; V: TRBV5-1; D: TRBD1; J: TRBJ1-2; CDR3: CASSGGQGNGYTF; DNA: TGCGCCAGCAGCGGCGGACAGGGAAACGGCTACACCTTC
size: few; V: TRBV6-6; D: -; J: TRBJ1-1; CDR3: CASSEIGTSGTEAFF; DNA: TGTGCCAGCAGTGAGATTGGGACTTCGGGGACTGAAGCTTTCTTT
size: -; V: TRBV18; D: -; J: TRBJ2-1; CDR3: CASSPGRSNEQFF; DNA: TGTGCCAGCTCACCAGGGAGAAGCAATGAGCAGTTCTTC
size: -; V: TRBV30; D: -; J: TRBJ1-5; CDR3: CAWSVLSNQPQHF; DNA: TGTGCCTGGAGTGTACTTAGCAATCAGCCCCAGCATTTT
size: few; V: TRBV5-1; D: TRBD1; J: TRBJ2-7; CDR3: CASSSAGTGGYEQYF; DNA: TGCGCCAGCAGCTCTGCCGGGACAGGGGGCTACGAGCAGTACTTC
size: -; V: TRBV7-8; D: TRBD1; J: TRBJ2-7; CDR3: CASSSSGGPYEQYF; DNA: TGTGCCAGCAGCTCCTCAGGGGGACCCTACGAGCAGTACTTC
size: -; V: TRBV4-3; D: TRBD1; J: TRBJ2-3; CDR3: CASSQDRGTDTQYF; DNA: TGCGCCAGCAGCCAAGACAGGGGGACAGATACGCAGTATTTT
size: -; V: TRBV2; D: -; J: TRBJ2-2; CDR3: CASSETGTTGELFF; DNA: TGTGCCAGCAGTGAAACGGGGACCACCGGGGAGCTGTTTTTT
size: few; V: TRBV29-1; D: -; J: TRBJ2-2; CDR3: CSVEGTHANTGELFF; DNA: TGCAGCGTTGAAGGGACACATGCTAACACCGGGGAGCTGTTTTTT
size: few; V: TRBV28; D: TRBD1; J: TRBJ2-1; CDR3: CASSLAQGVNEQFF; DNA: TGTGCCAGCAGTTTAGCACAGGGGGTGAATGAGCAGTTCTTC
size: -; V: TRBV4-1; D: TRBD1; J: TRBJ2-7; CDR3: CASSQDRGTGAHYEQYF; DNA: TGCGCCAGCAGCCAAGATAGGGGGACAGGGGCGCACTACGAGCAGTACTTC
size: few; V: TRBV2; D: -; J: TRBJ1-5; CDR3: CASSTPYSQPQHF; DNA: TGTGCCAGCAGCACTCCTTACAGCCAGCCCCAGCATTTT
size: few; V: TRBV7-2; D: -; J: TRBJ2-7; CDR3: CASTNSYEQYF; DNA: TGTGCCAGCACCAACTCCTACGAGCAGTACTTC
size: -; V: TRBV5-1; D: -; J: TRBJ2-1; CDR3: CASSLDTGARLNEQFF; DNA: TGCGCCAGCAGCTTGGACACGGGGGCCAGGCTCAATGAGCAGTTCTTC
size: -; V: TRBV10-3; D: -; J: TRBJ1-3; CDR3: CAITPAGSNTIYF; DNA: TGTGCCATCACCCCCGCAGGGAGTAACACCATATATTTT
size: -; V: TRBV28; D: -; J: TRBJ1-4; CDR3: CASSQTAGKLFF; DNA: TGTGCCAGCAGTCAGACGGCCGGAAAACTGTTTTTT
size: -; V: TRBV5-1; D: TRBD2; J: TRBJ2-5; CDR3: CASSLGLAGETQYF; DNA: TGCGCCAGCAGCTTGGGACTAGCCGGAGAGACCCAGTACTTC
size: -; V: TRBV27; D: -; J: TRBJ2-1; CDR3: CASSPTSIVWFF; DNA: TGTGCCAGCAGTCCGACTAGTATCGTTTGGTTCTTC
size: few; V: TRBV9; D: -; J: TRBJ2-1; CDR3: CASSTRPYNEQFF; DNA: TGTGCCAGCAGCACGCGACCATACAATGAGCAGTTCTTC
size: few; V: TRBV30; D: -; J: TRBJ1-2; CDR3: CAWTGAYGYTF; DNA: TGTGCCTGGACAGGAGCCTATGGCTACACCTTC
size: few; V: TRBV19; D: -; J: TRBJ2-1; CDR3: CASSSFVTGDYNEQFF; DNA: TGTGCCAGTAGTAGCTTCGTTACAGGTGACTACAATGAGCAGTTCTTC
size: -; V: TRBV6-5; D: -; J: TRBJ2-7; CDR3: CASSYLQGPYEQYF; DNA: TGTGCCAGCAGTTACTTGCAGGGCCCCTACGAGCAGTACTTC
size: -; V: TRBV11-2; D: -; J: TRBJ2-1; CDR3: CASSLQGISLEQFF; DNA: TGTGCCAGCAGCTTACAGGGTATCAGCTTAGAGCAGTTCTTC
size: -; V: TRBV27; D: -; J: TRBJ1-2; CDR3: CASSLIALGDYTF; DNA: TGTGCCAGCAGTTTAATAGCATTGGGGGACTACACCTTC
size: few; V: TRBV2; D: -; J: TRBJ1-5; CDR3: CASSEESNQPQHF; DNA: TGTGCCAGCAGTGAAGAGAGCAATCAGCCCCAGCATTTT
size: -; V: TRBV5-1; D: -; J: TRBJ2-2; CDR3: CASETATNTGELFF; DNA: TGCGCCAGTGAAACAGCGACGAACACCGGGGAGCTGTTTTTT
size: -; V: TRBV10-3; D: TRBD1; J: TRBJ2-5; CDR3: CAISDRGQETQYF; DNA: TGTGCCATCAGTGATAGGGGGCAGGAGACCCAGTACTTC
size: few; V: TRBV9; D: -; J: TRBJ2-1; CDR3: CASSPQTVYNEQFF; DNA: TGTGCCAGCAGCCCCCAGACGGTCTACAATGAGCAGTTCTTC
size: few; V: TRBV9; D: -; J: TRBJ1-3; CDR3: CASSVDGVSGNTIYF; DNA: TGTGCCAGCAGCGTAGACGGGGTTTCTGGAAACACCATATATTTT
size: -; V: TRBV11-2; D: -; J: TRBJ2-3; CDR3: CASSLGSLDGDTQYF; DNA: TGTGCCAGCAGCTTAGGTTCTCTAGATGGGGATACGCAGTATTTT
size: -; V: TRBV19; D: -; J: TRBJ1-3; CDR3: CASRQSSGNTIYF; DNA: TGTGCCAGTAGACAGAGCTCTGGAAACACCATATATTTT
size: -; V: TRBV23-1; D: TRBD1; J: TRBJ2-3; CDR3: CASSQPLEDRGFLGTDTQYF; DNA: TGCGCCAGCAGTCAACCCCTAGAGGACAGGGGGTTCCTCGGCACAGATACGCAGTATTTT
size: -; V: TRBV4-3; D: TRBD1; J: TRBJ2-2; CDR3: CASGTGNTGELFF; DNA: TGCGCCAGCGGGACAGGCAACACCGGGGAGCTGTTTTTT
size: -; V: TRBV7-3; D: TRBD2; J: TRBJ2-2; CDR3: CASSPHGSGVANTGELFF; DNA: TGTGCCAGCAGCCCCCACGGGAGCGGGGTGGCGAACACCGGGGAGCTGTTTTTT
size: few; V: TRBV10-3; D: -; J: TRBJ1-6; CDR3: CAISEWDASYNSPLHF; DNA: TGTGCCATCAGTGAATGGGATGCTTCTTATAATTCACCCCTCCACTTT
size: -; V: TRBV18; D: TRBD1; J: TRBJ2-7; CDR3: CASSPRTGQPYEQYF; DNA: TGTGCCAGCTCACCACGTACGGGACAGCCCTACGAGCAGTACTTC
size: -; V: TRBV2; D: -; J: TRBJ1-2; CDR3: CASRGAAPLDGYTF; DNA: TGTGCCAGCAGGGGGGCTGCCCCACTTGATGGCTACACCTTC
size: -; V: TRBV29-1; D: -; J: TRBJ2-4; CDR3: CSVGLGLAKNIQYF; DNA: TGCAGCGTGGGGTTGGGTCTAGCCAAAAACATTCAGTACTTC
size: -; V: TRBV6-6; D: -; J: TRBJ1-5; CDR3: CASSDSASNQPQHF; DNA: TGTGCCAGCAGTGATTCGGCAAGCAATCAGCCCCAGCATTTT
size: -; V: TRBV10-3; D: TRBD1; J: TRBJ2-7; CDR3: CAISEPRDREDYEQYF; DNA: TGTGCCATCAGTGAGCCCCGGGACAGAGAGGACTACGAGCAGTACTTC
size: -; V: TRBV5-6; D: -; J: TRBJ1-2; CDR3: CASSPGRDYGYTF; DNA: TGTGCCAGCAGCCCTGGGCGCGACTATGGCTACACCTTC
size: few; V: TRBV5-1; D: TRBD1; J: TRBJ2-6; CDR3: CASRADRGPGANVLTF; DNA: TGCGCCAGCAGGGCGGACAGGGGGCCAGGGGCCAACGTCCTGACTTTC
size: -; V: TRBV1; D: -; J: TRBJ2-1; CDR3: CTSSQDVAGGPYNEQFF; DNA: TGCACCAGCAGCCAAGATGTAGCGGGGGGGCCCTACAATGAGCAGTTCTTC
size: few; V: TRBV7-2; D: -; J: TRBJ1-3; CDR3: CASSSGFSGNTIYF; DNA: TGTGCCAGCAGTTCGGGGTTCAGTGGAAACACCATATATTTT
size: -; V: TRBV10-1; D: TRBD2; J: TRBJ2-5; CDR3: CASSETSGRGKETQYF; DNA: TGCGCCAGCAGTGAAACCAGCGGGAGAGGGAAAGAGACCCAGTACTTC
size: few; V: TRBV6-5; D: -; J: TRBJ1-2; CDR3: CASSYSRENYGYTF; DNA: TGTGCCAGCAGTTACTCCCGGGAAAACTATGGCTACACCTTC
size: few; V: TRBV4-3; D: -; J: TRBJ1-5; CDR3: CASSQNGQVLFNQPQHF; DNA: TGCGCCAGCAGCCAAAACGGGCAGGTCCTATTCAATCAGCCCCAGCATTTT
size: few; V: TRBV19; D: TRBD1; J: TRBJ1-3; CDR3: CASSTGSSGNTIYF; DNA: TGTGCCAGTTCGACAGGGAGCTCTGGAAACACCATATATTTT
size: -; V: TRBV9; D: -; J: TRBJ2-5; CDR3: CASSVDGPTRETQYF; DNA: TGTGCCAGCAGCGTAGACGGCCCCACTCGAGAGACCCAGTACTTC
size: few; V: TRBV7-9; D: -; J: TRBJ1-1; CDR3: CASSLASGTIVGTEAFF; DNA: TGTGCCAGCAGCTTAGCATCCGGCACCATAGTTGGCACTGAAGCTTTCTTT
size: -; V: TRBV6-4; D: -; J: TRBJ1-5; CDR3: CASSDSRRTGPSHQPQHF; DNA: TGTGCCAGCAGTGACTCGAGGCGTACGGGACCGTCCCATCAGCCCCAGCATTTT
size: -; V: TRBV7-9; D: TRBD1; J: TRBJ2-7; CDR3: CASSSPRTGFEEQYF; DNA: TGTGCCAGCAGTTCCCCAAGGACAGGTTTTGAGGAGCAGTACTTC
size: few; V: TRBV18; D: TRBD1; J: TRBJ2-1; CDR3: CASSTLPFAQTGDEQFF; DNA: TGTGCCAGCTCAACACTCCCCTTTGCCCAAACAGGGGATGAGCAGTTCTTC
size: few; V: TRBV4-3; D: -; J: TRBJ1-1; CDR3: CASSLEGNVGAFF; DNA: TGCGCCAGCAGCCTTGAGGGGAACGTTGGAGCTTTCTTT